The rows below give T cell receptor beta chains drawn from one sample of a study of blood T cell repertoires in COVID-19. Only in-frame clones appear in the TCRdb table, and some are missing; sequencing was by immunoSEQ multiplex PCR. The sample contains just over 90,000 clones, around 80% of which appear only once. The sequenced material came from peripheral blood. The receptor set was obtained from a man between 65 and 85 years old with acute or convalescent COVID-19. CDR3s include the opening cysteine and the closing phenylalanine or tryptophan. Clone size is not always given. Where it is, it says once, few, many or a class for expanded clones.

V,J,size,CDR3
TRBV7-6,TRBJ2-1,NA,CASSLATGPRNRAGGSYNEQFF
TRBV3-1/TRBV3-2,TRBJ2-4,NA,CASSPRTGVDIQYF
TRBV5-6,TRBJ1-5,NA,CASSAQPTVYSNQPQHF
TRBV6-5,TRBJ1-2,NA,CASSYLSDRGLGYTF
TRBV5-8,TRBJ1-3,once,CASSLVAFDAGGNTIYF
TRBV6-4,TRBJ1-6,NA,CARRDSSSYNSPLHF
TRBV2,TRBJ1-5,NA,CASSRDSNQPQHF
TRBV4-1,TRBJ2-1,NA,CASSPGTGGNNEQFF
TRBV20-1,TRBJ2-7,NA,CSASPAGTPYEQYF
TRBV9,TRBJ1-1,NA,CASSRDVNTEAFF
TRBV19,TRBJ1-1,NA,CASSIDLFGNTEAFF
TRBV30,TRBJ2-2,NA,CAWHTGTGNTGELFF
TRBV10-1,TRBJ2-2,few,CASSDRRDKPGELFF
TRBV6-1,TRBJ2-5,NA,CASSAQQGLGGETQYF
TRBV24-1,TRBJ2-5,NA,CATRDPREETQYF
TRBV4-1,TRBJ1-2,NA,CASSQVPGYGYGYTF
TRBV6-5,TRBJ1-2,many,CASSRTQWASGYTF
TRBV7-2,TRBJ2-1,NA,CASSPTGGRSNEQFF
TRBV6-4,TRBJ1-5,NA,CASSEQGGNQPQHF
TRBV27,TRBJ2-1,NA,CASRRTVYNEQFF
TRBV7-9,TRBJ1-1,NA,CASTDRNTEAFF
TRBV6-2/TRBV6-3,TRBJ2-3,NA,CASSYRPSGGLTDTQYF
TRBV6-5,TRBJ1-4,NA,CASSYSGTGTEKLFF
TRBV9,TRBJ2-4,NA,CASSEGGTGAQYF
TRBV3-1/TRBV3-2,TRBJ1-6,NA,CASSQVQGRNSPLHF
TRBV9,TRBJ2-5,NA,CASSPSRWETQYF
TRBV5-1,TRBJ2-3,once,CASSPGTSGDFTDTQYF
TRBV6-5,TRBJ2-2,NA,CASSYSRDTGELFF
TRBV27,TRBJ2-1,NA,CASSLREGRADEQFF
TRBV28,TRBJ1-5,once,CASSRDTDSNQPQHF
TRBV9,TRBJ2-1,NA,CASDAQIAGGPSEQFF
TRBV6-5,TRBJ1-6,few,CASSYRAGGRVSPLHF
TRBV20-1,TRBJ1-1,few,CSAVRTEAFF
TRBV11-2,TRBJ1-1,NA,CASSFDLRGVEAFF
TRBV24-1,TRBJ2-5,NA,CATSDSTGETQYF